Following are 17 T cell receptor beta chains from one sample sequenced in a study of blood T cell repertoires in COVID-19. Clones were read by immunoSEQ multiplex PCR, and TCRdb kept only the in-frame ones, dropping some. The table shows approximately 170,000 clones, with around nine tenths occurring only once. Sequenced sample: peripheral blood. The receptor source for this set is a man aged 18 to 30 with active or convalescent COVID-19.

The chain joins TRBV24-1 to TRBJ2-1; TRBD2 matches 9 bases. Germline-derived CDR1 and CDR2 are KGHDR and SFDVKD. V trimming: 10 bases; J trimming: 7 bases; junction bases outside the gene matches: 10. There are 14 residues in the CDR3. Here the CDR3 DNA reads TGTGCCACGGGAGTAGCGGGAGCTTATAATGAGCAGTTCTTC. Its translation is CATGVAGAYNEQFF.

In nucleotides, the CDR3 is TGTGCCATCCGCGCCCCCGGGGAGCTGTTTTTT. Translation gives CAIRAPGELFF. The chain couples TRBV10-3 to TRBJ2-2; D unresolved. The CDR3 has 11 residues. Germline CDR1 and CDR2: ENHRY and SYGVKD. Trimming stripped 8 bases from V and 6 bases from J, with 7 bases between.

This chain connects TRBV5-1 to TRBJ2-3; 13 nucleotides agree with TRBD2. The CDR3 loop spans 17 amino acids. V lost 1 base and J lost 3; bases outside the gene matches: 5. Germline CDR1 reads SGHRS; CDR2 reads YFSETQ. This CDR3 reads CASSLRLAGGGTDTQYF. CDR3 bases: TGCGCCAGCAGCTTGAGACTAGCGGGGGGCGGGACAGATACGCAGTATTTT.

The chain links TRBV18 to TRBJ2-7, with 7 bases matching TRBD2. This CDR3 has 14 residues. The germline V gene has CDR1 KGHSH and CDR2 LQKENI. The V gene end was trimmed by 3 bases and the J gene end by 6 bases; junction bases not matched to a gene: 8. Written as DNA, the CDR3 is TGTGCCAGCTCACCCAGGGCGGGAGAGGGCGAGCAGTACTTC. Its protein is CASSPRAGEGEQYF.

The chain uses TRBV7-9 and TRBJ1-1; weak D call: TRBD1 (6 bases). Trimming cost V 2 bases and J 6 bases, with 16 bases left between them. CDR3 length equals 15 residues. Germline assignment: CDR1 SEHNR and CDR2 FQNEAQ (reference sequence). CDR3 sequence reads: CASSLSKTRGSEAFF. The CDR3 nucleotides are TGTGCCAGCAGCTTATCCAAGACCAGGGGATCTGAAGCTTTCTTT.

The chain joins TRBV4-1 to TRBJ1-3, with D unclear. This CDR3 has 13 residues. Germline V gives CDR1 MGHRA, CDR2 YSYEKL. The V gene lost 1 base and the J gene lost 3 bases, with 4 bases spanning the gap. The CDR3 sequence is CASSQAVGNTIYF. The CDR3 DNA reads as TGCGCCAGCAGCCAAGCAGTTGGAAACACCATATATTTT.

J is TRBJ1-2 and V is TRBV29-1; TRBD1 might be the D (5 bases). V lost 5 bases, J lost 4 bases, and 14 bases lay in between. The CDR3 has 13 residues. Germline CDR1 SQVTM, CDR2 ANQGSEA. The DNA of the CDR3 is TGCAGCGTTTACGACAGTGCCTTCTATGGCTACACCTTC. Amino acid sequence: CSVYDSAFYGYTF.

V is TRBV4-1 and J is TRBJ2-5; 10 nucleotides line up with TRBD2. Germline V CDR1 and CDR2: MGHRA, YSYEKL. Trimming removed 0 bases from V and 5 bases from J; junction bases left unmatched: 15. The length of the CDR3 is 19 residues. The CDR3 reads CASSQETLAGPSRWETQYF. The CDR3 nucleotides are TGCGCCAGCAGCCAAGAGACACTAGCGGGACCCTCCAGATGGGAGACCCAGTACTTC.

The chain has TRBV28 and TRBJ1-2, with 8 bases fitting TRBD1. The CDR3 runs to 14 residues. Germline CDR1 reads MDHEN; CDR2 reads SYDVKM. V shed 6 bases and J 4 bases; nucleotides not matched to a gene: 7. The CDR3, as DNA: TGTGCCAGCAGCCCCCAGACAGGGGTCTATGGCTACACCTTC. It yields the protein CASSPQTGVYGYTF.

The V call is TRBV11-3, the J call TRBJ2-5; no clear D gene. Deletions cut 1 base from V and 5 bases from J, with 14 bases between. Germline loops: CDR1 SGHNT, CDR2 YENEEA. CDR3 size: 15 residues. Written as DNA, the CDR3 is TGTGCCAGCAGCTTAGGTCTCCAGGAACAGGAGACCCAGTACTTC. Translation: CASSLGLQEQETQYF.

This chain joins TRBV28 and TRBJ1-2; D not resolved. The V end lost 4 bases, the J end lost 8 bases, and 20 bases lay between the germline ends. Germline CDR1 is MDHEN and CDR2 is SYDVKM. The length of the CDR3 is 15 residues. The CDR3 is CASSSPGPTAGGYTF. The CDR3 coding sequence is TGTGCCAGCAGTTCCCCGGGTCCAACGGCCGGGGGCTACACCTTC.

The V gene is TRBV4-3, the J gene TRBJ2-3; no reliable D call. The CDR3 contains 14 residues. Germline lookup yields CDR1 LGHNA and CDR2 YSLEER. The V end was cut by 4 bases, the J end by 4 bases, with 12 bases between. In DNA form, the CDR3 reads TGCGCCAGCAGCCGAGTAATTCGGGCAGATACGCAGTATTTT. Translated, it gives CASSRVIRADTQYF.

The chain employs TRBV2 and TRBJ1-2; D ambiguous. The ends were cut back, 5 bases at V and 6 bases at J, with 13 bases in the middle. This CDR3 is built from 13 residues. Germline V CDR1 and CDR2: SNHLY, FYNNEI. The CDR3 nucleotides read TGTGCCAGCAGTAACATAATCGCCCATGGCTACACCTTC. As protein: CASSNIIAHGYTF.

V and J are TRBV21-1 and TRBJ2-3; no DNA check was done on the table's D call, TRBD2. TRBV21-1 is a pseudogene locus. The CDR3 covers 16 residues. CDR3 nucleotides: TGTGCCAGCAGCAAAGCGGGCCTGGACTCAAGAGATACGCAGTATTTT. Translated: CASSKAGLDSRDTQYF.

This sequence joins TRBV5-6 and TRBJ1-2; TRBD1 matches 10 bases. Germline V gene lookup returns CDR1 SGHDT and CDR2 YYEEEE. The CDR3 covers 16 residues. V gave up 1 base and J gave up 3 bases; unmatched junction bases: 6. CDR3 loop: CASSLRTGGFYYGYTF. The CDR3 coding sequence is TGTGCCAGCAGCTTGAGGACAGGGGGTTTTTACTATGGCTACACCTTC.

The CDR3 nucleotides are TGCGCCAGCAGTCACCACGCCCCTAGGAGCTACGAGCAGTACTTC. Translating gives CASSHHAPRSYEQYF. The V and J genes are TRBV23-1 and TRBJ2-7; D call uncertain. TRBV23-1 is placed among ORFs of uncertain function. The CDR3 is 15 residues long. Trimming cost V 3 bases and J 3 bases, with 15 bases left between them.

This chain links TRBV5-1 with TRBJ2-7, with TRBD2 matching over 10 bases. Trimming cost V 4 bases and J 2 bases; bases outside gene matches: 6. The length of the CDR3 is 15 residues. The germline V gene has CDR1 SGHRS and CDR2 YFSETQ. The chain's CDR3 is CASSLRTSGTYEQYF. DNA for the CDR3: TGCGCCAGCAGCCTGAGGACTAGCGGAACCTACGAGCAGTACTTC.